This TCR beta chain was obtained from a study of CD8 T cells in Susac syndrome (dated by TCRdb to about 2019). General notes on the study: Among the Susac syndrome patients who were sequenced, clinically active disease was present in more than five and clinical remission was observed in fewer than 10. The study used repertoire sequencing to test whether antigen drove CD8+ T cell activation and differentiation in Susac syndrome. At the time of blood withdrawal, Susac syndrome patients were either therapy-naive, taking corticosteroids (with some also receiving IVIg), or on IVIg alone.

RNA was extracted using the RNeasy kit, and roughly 0.5 to 1 microgram was reverse transcribed with random hexamers. The immunoSEQ multiplex PCR assay, covering 54 Vbeta and 13 Jbeta segments, was used to amplify TCR beta CDR3 regions. PCR amplification bias was corrected by using a synthetic template baseline for primer optimization and computational correction. Per the original workflow: Reads were assigned to V, D and J genes according to IMGT and analyzed in immunoSEQ Analyzer, with only productive sequences retained. To calculate clonality, Shannon entropy was normalized by log2 of the number of productive unique sequences and then subtracted from one. For each patient and control, public and private clones were evaluated among the 100 most prevalent clones. A clone was defined as Susac-specific if it was absent from the healthy and MS cohorts, from more than 850 published viral clones and from other ImmuneACCESS disease sequences. TCRdb trimmed public reads at Q25 via fastp, called clones via MiXCR and kept in-frame beta chains. A single entry per CDR3 protein holds the most common genes and DNA from its merged rows. What appears here as the V and J calls and clone size reflects TCRdb's work, not the paper's. The table for this sample lists approximately 190,000 distinct CDR3 sequences; over 75% of them were counted only once. The leading ten clones occupy 0.085% to 0.09% of the sample.

What the authors observed across the whole study: The number of individuals in the TCR sequencing and HLA analysis was acknowledged as relatively small. The CD4+ T cell repertoire of patients with Susac syndrome showed no detectable clonal expansion.

From its cysteine to its phenylalanine, the CDR3 spans 13 amino acids. The kept DNA is CDR3 alone, 39 bases in frame from the first base. The germline V gene sets CDR1 to SGHAT and CDR2 to FQNNGV. On this clonotype: Its antigen is currently not known. An end of the junction does not agree with germline; a read error may underlie this.

Peripheral blood CD8+ and CD4+ T cells from healthy donors, Susac syndrome patients and multiple sclerosis patients were profiled by high-throughput TCR beta sequencing. Recently defined diagnostic criteria for definite or probable disease were met by the Susac syndrome patients. Bulk CD8+ and CD4+ T cells were purified magnetically by negative isolation, whereas CD8+ TEMRA cells were enriched by FACS. Blood was collected in EDTA tubes and processed within 24 hours, with PBMCs isolated through density gradient centrifugation. PBMCs intended for TCR sequencing were cryopreserved in liquid nitrogen and were subsequently thawed in a 37 degrees C water bath. A purity of at least 90% was achieved for sorted or isolated CD4+, CD8+ and CD8+ TEMRA cells.

Material: CD4+ T cells from PBMCs. The origin of this receptor is a human donor with Susac syndrome. The sequence links TRBV11-2 to TRBJ2-7; no confident D gene assignment can be made. The CDR3 region has the sequence CARSLVEAYEQYF. Here is the DNA: TGTGCCCGCAGCTTAGTTGAGGCGTACGAGCAGTACTTC. The CDR3, completed at both ends by the reference TRBV11-2 and TRBJ2-7 genes, gives the full variable domain EAGVAQSPRYKIIEKRQSVAFWCNPISGHATLYWYQQILGQGPKLLIQFQNNGVVDDSQLPKDRFSAERLKGVDSTLKIQPAKLEDSAVYLCARSLVEAYEQYFGPGTRLTVT.